This TCR beta chain appears in the sequencing data of a study of radiotherapy plus CTLA-4 blockade in lung cancer. Study-level background: Objective responses were recorded in around 18% of patients, with disease control recorded in 25% to 40%. General observations from the study: After treatment with radiotherapy plus ipilimumab, TCR clones that came from the tumor expanded in blood. With interferon-beta, early dynamics of blood T cell clones were reported to best predict response.

Only in-frame clones appear in the TCRdb table, and some are missing; sequencing was by immunoSEQ multiplex PCR. The data hold about 51,000 clones, with about 76% observed a single time. As for this clone: The antigen is not known.

Ipilimumab CTLA-4 blockade and focal radiation were given to patients with chemo-refractory metastatic non-small-cell lung cancer. The CDR3 has 17 residues. Per germline, CDR1 SGHTA and CDR2 FQGNSA. Trimming shortened V by 6 bases and J by 0 bases, and 17 bases separated the two germline ends. V and J are TRBV7-2 and TRBJ1-4; no firm D call. This receptor was taken from a human donor with non-small cell lung cancer who had a complete response to radiotherapy plus ipilimumab. Sequences were derived from peripheral blood, sampled from a patient treated with radiotherapy plus ipilimumab. The CDR3, as DNA: TGTGCCAGCAGTGTGGGCGGCGGGTATTCAACTAATGAAAAACTGTTTTTT. Encoded protein: CASSVGGGYSTNEKLFF. Combining the CDR3 with reference TRBV7-2 and TRBJ1-4 gives the whole variable domain GAGVSQSPSNKVTEKGKDVELRCDPISGHTALYWYRQSLGQGLEFLIYFQGNSAPDKSGLPSDRFSAERTGGSVSTLTIQRTQQEDSAVYLCASSVGGGYSTNEKLFFGSGTQLSVL.